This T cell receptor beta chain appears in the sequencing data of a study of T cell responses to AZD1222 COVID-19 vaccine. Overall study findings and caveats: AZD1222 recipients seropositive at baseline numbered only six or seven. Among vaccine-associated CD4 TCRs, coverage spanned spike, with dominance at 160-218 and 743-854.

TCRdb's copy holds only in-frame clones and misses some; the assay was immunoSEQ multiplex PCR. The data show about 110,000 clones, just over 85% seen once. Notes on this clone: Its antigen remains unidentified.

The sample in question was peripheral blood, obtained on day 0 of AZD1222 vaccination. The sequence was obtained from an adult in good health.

CDR3 amino acids: CASSEATLGVWGEQFF. CDR3 coding DNA: TGTGCCAGCAGTGAAGCAACCCTGGGGGTCTGGGGTGAGCAGTTCTTC. V usage is TRBV2 and J usage is TRBJ2-1, with D perhaps TRBD1 or TRBD2 (5 bases each). This CDR3 is built from 16 residues. V lost 0 bases, J lost 9 bases, and 18 bases lay in between. CDR1 is SNHLY and CDR2 is FYNNEI in the germline V gene. Supplemented by reference TRBV2 and TRBJ2-1, the full variable domain reads EPEVTQTPSHQVTQMGQEVILRCVPISNHLYFYWYRQILGQKVEFLVSFYNNEISEKSEIFDDQFSVERPDGSNFTLKIRSTKLEDSAMYFCASSEATLGVWGEQFFGPGTRLTVL.